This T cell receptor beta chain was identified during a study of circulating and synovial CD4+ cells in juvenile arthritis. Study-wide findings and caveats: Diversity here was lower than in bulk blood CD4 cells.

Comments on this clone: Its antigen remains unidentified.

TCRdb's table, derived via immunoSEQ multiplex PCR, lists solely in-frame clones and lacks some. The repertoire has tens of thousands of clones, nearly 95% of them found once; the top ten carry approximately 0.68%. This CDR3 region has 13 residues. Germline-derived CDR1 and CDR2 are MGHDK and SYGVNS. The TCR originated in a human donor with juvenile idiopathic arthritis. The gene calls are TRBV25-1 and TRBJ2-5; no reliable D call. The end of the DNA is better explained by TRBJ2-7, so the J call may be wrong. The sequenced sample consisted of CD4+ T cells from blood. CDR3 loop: CASSSSNPYEQYF. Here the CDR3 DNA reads TGTGCCAGCAGTTCCTCCAACCCCTACGAGCAGTACTTC.